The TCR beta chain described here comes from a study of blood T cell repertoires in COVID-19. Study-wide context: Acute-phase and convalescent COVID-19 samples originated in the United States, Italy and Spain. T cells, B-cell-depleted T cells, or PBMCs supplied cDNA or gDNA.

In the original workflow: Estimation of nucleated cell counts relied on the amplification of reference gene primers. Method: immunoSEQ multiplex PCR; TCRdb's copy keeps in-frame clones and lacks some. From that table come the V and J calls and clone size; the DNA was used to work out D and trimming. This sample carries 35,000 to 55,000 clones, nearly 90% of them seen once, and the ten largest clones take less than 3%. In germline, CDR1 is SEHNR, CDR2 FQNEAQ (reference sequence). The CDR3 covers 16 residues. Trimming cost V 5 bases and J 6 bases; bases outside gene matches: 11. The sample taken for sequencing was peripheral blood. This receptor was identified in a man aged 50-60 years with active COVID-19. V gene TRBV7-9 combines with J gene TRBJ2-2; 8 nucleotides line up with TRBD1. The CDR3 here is CASSQGTGSSPGELFF. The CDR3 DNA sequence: TGTGCCAGCAGCCAAGGGACAGGTTCGTCCCCCGGGGAGCTGTTTTTT. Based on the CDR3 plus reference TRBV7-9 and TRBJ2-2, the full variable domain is DTGVSQNPRHKITKRGQNVTFRCDPISEHNRLYWYRQTLGQGPEFLTYFQNEAQLEKSRLLSDRFSAERPKGSFSTLEIQRTEQGDSAMYLCASSQGTGSSPGELFFGEGSRLTVL.